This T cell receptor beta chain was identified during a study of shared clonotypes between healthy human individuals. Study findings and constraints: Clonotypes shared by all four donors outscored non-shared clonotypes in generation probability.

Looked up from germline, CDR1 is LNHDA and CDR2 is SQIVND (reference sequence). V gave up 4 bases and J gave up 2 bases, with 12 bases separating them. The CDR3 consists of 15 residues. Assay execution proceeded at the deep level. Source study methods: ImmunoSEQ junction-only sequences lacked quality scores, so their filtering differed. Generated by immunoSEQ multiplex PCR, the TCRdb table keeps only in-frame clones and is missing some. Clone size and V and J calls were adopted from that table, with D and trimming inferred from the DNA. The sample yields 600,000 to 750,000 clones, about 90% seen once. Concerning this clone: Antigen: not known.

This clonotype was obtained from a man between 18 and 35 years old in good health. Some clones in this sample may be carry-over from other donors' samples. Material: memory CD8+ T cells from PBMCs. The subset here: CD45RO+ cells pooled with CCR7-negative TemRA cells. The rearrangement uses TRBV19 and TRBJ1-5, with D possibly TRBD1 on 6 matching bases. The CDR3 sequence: CASSTTGAGNQPQHF. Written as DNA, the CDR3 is TGTGCCAGTAGTACCACGGGGGCTGGCAATCAGCCCCAGCATTTT. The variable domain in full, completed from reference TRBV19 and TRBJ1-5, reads DGGITQSPKYLFRKEGQNVTLSCEQNLNHDAMYWYRQDPGQGLRLIYYSQIVNDFQKGDIAEGYSVSREKKESFPLTVTSAQKNPTAFYLCASSTTGAGNQPQHFGDGTRLSIL.